This TCR beta chain was sequenced for a study of cytomegalovirus exposure and HLA in healthy donors. Using immunoSEQ multiplex PCR, the repertoire was profiled, and TCRdb retains in-frame clones only, with some absent. The data contain tens of thousands of clones, 85% of them singletons. CDR1 is SEHNR, CDR2 FQNEAQ, per germline (reference sequence). V lost 5 bases and J lost 1; bases outside the gene matches: 4. This CDR3 region has 15 residues. The sample was PBMCs. The origin of this receptor is a man aged 25-45 years in good health and CMV-seronegative. The chain couples TRBV7-9 to TRBJ1-2; 10 bases are a match to TRBD1. The CDR3 nucleotides are TGTGCCAGCAGCGACCGGGACAGGGGTAACTATGGCTACACCTTC. Residues: CASSDRDRGNYGYTF.